This entry concerns a single T cell receptor beta chain. Germline V gene data show CDR1 as MDHEN and CDR2 as SYDVKM. This CDR3 region has 14 residues. Trimming pared 6 bases from V and 6 bases from J, leaving 18 bases between. The data were taken from a study of chronic HIV infection and antiretroviral therapy. MiXCR, applied by TCRdb to the 5' RACE reads, yields one record per CDR3 protein. The table shows 40,000 to 60,000 distinct CDR3 sequences, with under 20% occurring only once. J is TRBJ2-7 and V is TRBV28, with TRBD1 as a possible D gene (6 bases). The receptor comes from an adult who had HIV and had not received antiretroviral therapy, or was an uninfected healthy control (not recorded which). The specimen sequenced was peripheral blood. The CDR3 is CASRPTGPRAEQYF. DNA of the CDR3: TGTGCCAGCAGGCCAACAGGGCCCAGGGCCGAGCAGTACTTC.